This TCR beta chain emerged from a study of blood T cell repertoires in COVID-19. About the study: The United States, Italy and Spain were the sources of the acute and convalescent COVID-19 samples.

This CDR3 contains 13 residues. Participants came from some 23 US areas, aged about 18 to 89 years. Cohorts were based on clinical histories the participants reported. How the authors handled the data: The assay estimated nucleated cells by amplifying reference gene primers. Repertoires were generated with immunoSEQ multiplex PCR, while TCRdb's copy carries only in-frame clones and drops some. V, J and clone size derive from that table, while D and trimming were established from the DNA sequence. This table holds 200,000 to 250,000 clones, 84% found once. Source material: PBMCs or T cells enriched from blood (not recorded which). The V and J genes are TRBV21-1 and TRBJ2-7; the D segment call TRBD1 is taken from the table without a DNA check. TRBV21-1 is tagged as a pseudogene. The TCR was taken from a woman aged 40 to 50 who had recovered from COVID-19. CDR3 nucleotides: TGTGCCAGCAGCGCACAGGTCCTCTACGAGCAGTACGTC. Translated, it gives CASSAQVLYEQYV.